The 14 T cell receptor beta chains in this list originate from one sample, sequenced in a study of OX40 agonist ivuxolimab in advanced cancers. TCRdb keeps only in-frame clones here, not all; method: immunoSEQ multiplex PCR. The sample includes under 25,000 clones, 83% of them seen just once. Source: CD4+ or CD8+ T cells sorted from blood, taken in a trial of the OX40 agonist ivuxolimab. These TCRs come from an adult with an advanced solid tumor such as melanoma, head and neck, liver or kidney cancer.

This chain connects TRBV18 to TRBJ1-5, with a tentative D call TRBD1 (5 bases). The V gene's germline CDR1 is KGHSH and CDR2 LQKENI. The CDR3 extends over 16 amino acids. The V end lost 3 bases, the J end lost 2 bases, and 14 bases lay between the germline ends. The CDR3 bases are TGTGCCAGCTCACCCTCCGGCAGGGAAGGCAATCAGCCCCAGCATTTT. It specifies CASSPSGREGNQPQHF.

The chain uses TRBV7-6 and TRBJ2-1; 7 bases fit TRBD1. Looked up from germline, CDR1 is SGHVS and CDR2 is FNYEAQ. The CDR3 length is 16 residues. V gave up 1 base and J gave up 3 bases; unmatched junction bases: 6. The CDR3 region has the DNA TGTGCCAGCAGCTTAGGACCGGCAGGGGGCTACAATGAGCAGTTCTTC. Protein: CASSLGPAGGYNEQFF.

This clone has only one observation. V gene TRBV15 combines with J gene TRBJ2-2; D not resolved. V was pared by 1 base and J by 6 bases, with 9 bases between. The CDR3 sequence is 14 residues long. CDR1 and CDR2 (germline): LNHNV, YYDKDF (reference sequence). CDR3 DNA: TGTGCCACCAGCAGAGTGGGGATAGCCGGGGAGCTGTTTTTT. Encoded protein: CATSRVGIAGELFF.

V gene TRBV11-2 combines with J gene TRBJ2-5; 10 bases fit TRBD1. TRBJ2-7 explains the end of the DNA better; the J call may be wrong. Germline CDR1 is SGHAT and CDR2 is FQNNGV. This CDR3 is built from 16 residues. The CDR3 loop reads CASSLVTGTGAYEQYF. CDR3 nucleotide sequence: TGTGCCAGCAGCTTAGTAACCGGGACAGGGGCCTACGAGCAGTACTTC.

This clone is judged medium-sized. The genes are TRBV7-9 and TRBJ1-1; no firm D call. The CDR3 is 10 amino acids. Germline-derived CDR1 and CDR2 are SEHNR and FQNEAQ (reference sequence). V was cut by 2 bases and J by 6 bases, with 1 base left in between. In nucleotides, the CDR3 is TGTGCCAGCAGCTTACCTGAAGCTTTCTTT. Amino acids: CASSLPEAFF.

The chain carries TRBV5-6 and TRBJ2-5, with D perhaps assigned TRBD1 or TRBD2 (5 bases each). Germline V gives CDR1 SGHDT, CDR2 YYEEEE. This CDR3 comprises 15 residues. V gave up 4 bases and J gave up 4 bases, with 17 bases separating them. CDR3 amino acids: CASSLSWGMAETQYF. The CDR3, as DNA: TGTGCCAGCAGCCTTTCGTGGGGGATGGCAGAGACCCAGTACTTC.

J is TRBJ2-1 and V is TRBV2, with D tentatively TRBD1 (6 bases). Trimming pared 7 bases from V and 3 bases from J, leaving 13 bases between. The CDR3 has 14 residues. Germline V lookup: CDR1 SNHLY, CDR2 FYNNEI. CDR3 DNA: TGTGCCAGCAATGAGGACAGAGACTACAATGAGCAGTTCTTC. Protein: CASNEDRDYNEQFF.

This clone occurred once. V is TRBV28 and J is TRBJ1-2, with a tentative D call TRBD1 (5 bases). This CDR3 is 15 amino acids long. Germline V gene sequence: CDR1 MDHEN, CDR2 SYDVKM. V was cut by 6 bases and J by 7 bases, with 21 bases left in between. CDR3 protein: CASSTYRGGVGGYTF. In DNA, the CDR3 is TGTGCCAGCAGCACCTACCGGGGAGGGGTGGGTGGCTACACCTTC.

This chain links TRBV4-2 with TRBJ2-1; possible D gene TRBD2, 6 bases. Deletions cut 4 bases from V and 1 base from J, with 11 bases between. The V gene's germline CDR1 is LGHNA and CDR2 YNFKEQ. The CDR3 spans 15 residues. The CDR3 sequence: CASSPVGGSYNEQFF. The CDR3, as DNA: TGTGCCAGCAGCCCGGTGGGGGGATCCTACAATGAGCAGTTCTTC.

The CDR3: CASTFHSRYNEQFF. The CDR3 DNA follows: TGTGCCAGCACTTTCCACTCCCGTTACAATGAGCAGTTCTTC. V and J are TRBV13 and TRBJ2-1, with D hard to call. The CDR3 runs 14 residues. CDR1 PRHDT and CDR2 FYEKMQ come from the germline V gene (reference sequence). V gave up 7 bases and J gave up 4 bases, with 14 bases separating them. The full variable domain, in which reference TRBV13 and TRBJ2-1 provide the parts outside the CDR3, is AAGVIQSPRHLIKEKRETATLKCYPIPRHDTVYWYQQGPGQDPQFLISFYEKMQSDKGSIPDRFSAQQFSDYHSELNMSSLELGDSALYFCASTFHSRYNEQFFGPGTRLTVL.

This chain connects TRBV29-1 to TRBJ2-7; 10 nucleotides match TRBD1. This CDR3 region has 15 residues. V was pared by 3 bases and J by 4 bases, with 9 bases of the junction left unmatched. Germline CDR1 and CDR2: SQVTM and ANQGSEA. Here the CDR3 reads CSVEGAGTGVYEQYF. The CDR3 nucleotides are TGCAGCGTTGAGGGGGCCGGGACAGGGGTGTACGAGCAGTACTTC.

The chain joins TRBV2 to TRBJ2-7; D possibly corresponds to TRBD2 (5 bases). The CDR3 has 12 amino acids. Trimming pared 9 bases from V and 4 bases from J, leaving 13 bases between. Germline CDR1 and CDR2: SNHLY and FYNNEI. The CDR3 loop is CASRGGSYEQYF. Here the CDR3 DNA reads TGTGCCAGTCGGGGTGGCAGTTACGAGCAGTACTTC.

This chain connects TRBV5-5 to TRBJ2-7; weak D call: TRBD1 (7 bases). The V gene lost 2 bases and the J gene lost 3 bases, with 15 bases spanning the gap. Per germline, CDR1 SGHKS and CDR2 YYEKEE (reference sequence). CDR3 length: 15 amino acids. The CDR3 region is CASSFWAGTDYEQYF. In DNA, the CDR3 is TGTGCCAGCAGCTTTTGGGCGGGGACAGACTACGAGCAGTACTTC.

The genes are TRBV28 and TRBJ1-5, with TRBD1 matching over 8 bases. The junction had 6 bases not matched to a gene; V was cut back by 5 bases and J by 6 bases. Germline values: CDR1 MDHEN, CDR2 SYDVKM. The CDR3 runs 14 residues. The CDR3 sequence is CASSLHDRGQPQHF. In nucleotides, the CDR3 is TGTGCCAGCAGTCTCCACGACAGGGGTCAGCCCCAGCATTTT.